This T cell receptor (beta chain) was sequenced in a study of blood T cell repertoires in COVID-19. Study context: T cells, B-cell-depleted T cells, or PBMCs provided the cDNA or gDNA that served as material.

Original processing methods: By means of reference gene primer amplification, nucleated cell counts were estimated. TCRdb's copy holds only in-frame clones and misses some; the assay was immunoSEQ multiplex PCR. For V, J and clone size, that table is used; D and trimming come from the DNA. The data contain about 170,000 clones, about 88% of them singletons. The CDR3 sequence is 17 residues long. Material for sequencing was peripheral blood. The clonotype was recovered from a woman of 80 years or more in a cohort sampled during active or convalescent COVID-19. V usage is TRBV21-1 and J usage is TRBJ1-2; TRBD1 was called by the table and not checked on the DNA. TRBV21-1 is classified as a pseudogene. The CDR3 nucleotides are TGTGCCAGCAGCAAACGGGCGCTGGACAGCCCGGAGTATGGCTACACCTTC. Translated: CASSKRALDSPEYGYTF.